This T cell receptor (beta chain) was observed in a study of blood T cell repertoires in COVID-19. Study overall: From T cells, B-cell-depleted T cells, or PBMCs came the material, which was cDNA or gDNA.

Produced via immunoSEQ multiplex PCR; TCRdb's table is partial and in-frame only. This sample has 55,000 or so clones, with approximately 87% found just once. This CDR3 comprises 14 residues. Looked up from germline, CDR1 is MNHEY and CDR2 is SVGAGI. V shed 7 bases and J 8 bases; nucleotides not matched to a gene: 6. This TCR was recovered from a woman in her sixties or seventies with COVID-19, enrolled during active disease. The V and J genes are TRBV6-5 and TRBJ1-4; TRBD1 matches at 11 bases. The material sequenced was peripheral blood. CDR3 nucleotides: TGTGCCAGCACTCTGGACAGGGGGCCGGAAAAACTGTTTTTT. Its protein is CASTLDRGPEKLFF.